These 15 T cell receptor beta chains were all obtained from the same sample, sequenced in a study of T cell responses to AZD1222 COVID-19 vaccine. Profiled with immunoSEQ multiplex PCR; TCRdb holds only in-frame clones, not every one. The sample yields some 97,000 clones, approximately 87% seen once. The sample in question was peripheral blood, obtained on day 0 of AZD1222 vaccination. The receptors come from an adult in good health.

The chain combines TRBV3-1 (or the pseudogene TRBV3-2) with TRBJ1-5; D unresolved. The CDR3 length is 15 residues. Germline V gene data show CDR1 as LGHDT and CDR2 as YNNKEL (reference sequence). V was pared by 1 base and J by 4 bases, with 11 bases between. This CDR3 reads CASSQGRGQNQPQHF. DNA for the CDR3: TGTGCCAGCAGCCAAGGACGCGGGCAGAATCAGCCCCAGCATTTT.

The chain has TRBV7-2 and TRBJ2-1, with D unresolved. The germline CDR1 and CDR2 sequences are SGHTA and FQGNSA. The V end lost 5 bases, the J end lost 8 bases, and 13 bases lay between the germline ends. The CDR3 extends over 13 amino acids. The CDR3 sequence is CASSHPRPDEQFF. In nucleotides, the CDR3 is TGTGCCAGCAGCCATCCGAGGCCGGATGAGCAGTTCTTC.

The chain joins TRBV29-1 to TRBJ1-2; 10 positions agree with TRBD1. The V segment lost 6 bases and the J segment 7 bases; nucleotides outside the gene matches: 14. The CDR3 is made up of 15 amino acids. Germline values: CDR1 SQVTM, CDR2 ANQGSEA. CDR3 residues: CSVVVPGQGWVGYTF. Here the CDR3 DNA reads TGCAGCGTGGTAGTCCCGGGACAGGGGTGGGTTGGCTACACCTTC.

The DNA for the CDR3 is TGCGCCAGCAGCCCCCGGGTTGACTACGAGCAGTACTTC. Translation: CASSPRVDYEQYF. The chain links TRBV5-1 to TRBJ2-7, with D unresolved. The length of the CDR3 is 13 residues. The germline V gene has CDR1 SGHRS and CDR2 YFSETQ. Trimming removed 4 bases at V and 3 bases at J, with 11 bases between.

V gene TRBV7-9 combines with J gene TRBJ1-1, with D perhaps TRBD1 (6 bases). Trimming shortened V by 8 bases and J by 8 bases, and 15 bases separated the two germline ends. The germline CDR1 and CDR2 sequences are SEHNR and FQNEAQ (reference sequence). The CDR3 extends over 12 amino acids. Written as DNA, the CDR3 is TGTGCCAGCGCTACCTTAGGACAGGAAGCTTTCTTT. Protein sequence: CASATLGQEAFF.

The chain carries TRBV18 and TRBJ1-1; TRBD1 might be the D (6 bases). Trimming left V 1 base short and J 5 bases short, with 17 bases between. Germline V CDR1 and CDR2: KGHSH, LQKENI. The CDR3 runs 16 residues. CDR3 bases: TGTGCCAGCTCACCACAGCAAGGGGGAAGAGGGACTGAAGCTTTCTTT. As protein: CASSPQQGGRGTEAFF.

V is TRBV2 and J is TRBJ2-1; 10 positions agree with TRBD1. V lost 8 bases and J lost 9; bases outside the gene matches: 10. Germline V CDR1 and CDR2: SNHLY, FYNNEI. The CDR3 loop spans 14 amino acids. The CDR3 loop is CASLGQGLRGEQFF. In nucleotides, the CDR3 is TGTGCCAGCCTGGGACAGGGGTTGAGAGGTGAGCAGTTCTTC. Based on the CDR3 plus reference TRBV2 and TRBJ2-1, the full variable domain is EPEVTQTPSHQVTQMGQEVILRCVPISNHLYFYWYRQILGQKVEFLVSFYNNEISEKSEIFDDQFSVERPDGSNFTLKIRSTKLEDSAMYFCASLGQGLRGEQFFGPGTRLTVL.

This sequence joins TRBV12-3 or TRBV12-4 and TRBJ1-3; D gene uncertain. V lost 5 bases to trimming and J lost 4 bases, with 6 bases between them. This CDR3 region has 12 residues. CDR3 nucleotide sequence: TGTGCCAGCAGTCTCGGGGGAAACACCATATATTTT. Translating it yields CASSLGGNTIYF.

V and J are TRBV12-3 or TRBV12-4 and TRBJ1-1; TRBD1 might be the D (6 bases). This CDR3 is built from 13 residues. Trimming took off 8 bases at V and 4 bases at J, with 14 bases between the two ends. The CDR3, as DNA: TGTGCCAGCGCGGACAGCGTTCTCACTGAAGCTTTCTTT. Amino acids: CASADSVLTEAFF.

J is TRBJ1-2 and V is TRBV25-1; 9 bases line up with TRBD1. The CDR3 runs to 14 residues. Unmatched junction bases numbered 1, after V lost 3 bases and J lost 2 bases. Per the germline V gene, CDR1 is MGHDK and CDR2 is SYGVNS. The CDR3 nucleotides read TGTGCCAGCAGTGAGGGGACAGGGAACTATGGCTACACCTTC. The encoded protein is CASSEGTGNYGYTF.

This chain connects TRBV11-3 to TRBJ2-5; perhaps TRBD1 as D (6 bases). From germline, CDR1 is SGHNT and CDR2 YENEEA. Trimming took 3 bases from V and 10 from J, leaving 15 bases between them. The length of the CDR3 is 13 residues. CDR3 sequence reads: CASSFDRPRDQYF. The CDR3, as DNA: TGTGCCAGCAGCTTTGACAGGCCCCGGGACCAGTACTTC.

This sequence joins TRBV2 and TRBJ1-5, with D possibly TRBD1 on 6 matching bases. V shed 0 bases and J shed 7 bases, with 16 bases lying between them. CDR1 is SNHLY and CDR2 is FYNNEI in the germline V gene. The CDR3 length is 16 residues. CDR3 nucleotide sequence: TGTGCCAGCAGTGAAGCGCTTGGGGGGCTTGGGCAGCCCCAGCATTTT. Amino acids: CASSEALGGLGQPQHF.

The chain uses TRBV2 and TRBJ2-7; a possible D gene is TRBD1 (5 bases). Per germline, CDR1 SNHLY and CDR2 FYNNEI. V lost 4 bases to trimming and J lost 4 bases, with 11 bases between them. The CDR3 length is 13 residues. Here the CDR3 reads CASSGDRIYEQYF. CDR3 sequence (DNA): TGTGCCAGCAGTGGAGACAGAATTTACGAGCAGTACTTC.

The rearrangement joins TRBV9 to TRBJ2-7; D gene unclear. V dropped 3 bases and J dropped 2 bases, with 15 bases sitting between them. Germline CDR1 reads SGDLS; CDR2 reads YYNGEE. This CDR3 contains 15 residues. Here the CDR3 reads CASSASVDITYEQYF. The CDR3 nucleotides read TGTGCCAGCAGCGCCTCCGTAGATATTACCTACGAGCAGTACTTC.

The rearrangement uses TRBV7-8 and TRBJ1-4; D is perhaps TRBD1 (6 bases). From germline, CDR1 is SGHVS and CDR2 FQNEAQ. The CDR3 loop spans 13 amino acids. The ends were cut back, 5 bases at V and 6 bases at J, with 10 bases in the middle. CDR3 DNA sequence: TGTGCCAGCAGCAGGACAGCTTATGAAAAACTGTTTTTT. Protein: CASSRTAYEKLFF.